The 14 T cell receptor beta chains in this list originate from one sample, sequenced in a study of beta chain features in type 1 diabetes. The antigens these receptors bind are not known. The isolated RNA, all of it, was reverse transcribed, so expressed TCRB transcripts were what got sequenced. Data came from immunoSEQ multiplex PCR; TCRdb stores just in-frame clones and leaves some out. Of around 710,000 clones listed, 9.5% to 15% are singletons. Study findings and constraints: Shortening of TCRB CDR3s, moderate but significant, appeared in all four CD4+ subsets of Type 1 diabetes patients.

The specimen sequenced was naive CD4+ T cells from blood. Receptor source: a man aged 25-40 years with type 1 diabetes.

This clone was observed a handful of times. The J gene is TRBJ2-3, the V gene TRBV9; 10 bases are a match to TRBD1. In germline, CDR1 is SGDLS, CDR2 YYNGEE. The V segment lost 4 bases and the J segment 5 bases; nucleotides outside the gene matches: 4. The CDR3 extends over 14 amino acids. For the CDR3, the DNA is TGTGCCAGCAGCTCTCGGACAGGGGGAGATACGCAGTATTTT. Translating it yields CASSSRTGGDTQYF.

The gene calls are TRBV20-1 and TRBJ1-1, with D perhaps matching TRBD1 (6 bases). CDR1 is DFQATT, CDR2 SNEGSKA, per germline (reference sequence). CDR3 size: 10 residues. Trimming left V 6 bases short and J 5 bases short, with 7 bases between. Written as DNA, the CDR3 is TGCAGTGCACAGGGAACTGAAGCTTTCTTT. Translation: CSAQGTEAFF.

The rearrangement uses TRBV19 and TRBJ1-5, with 10 bases identical to TRBD1. CDR3 length equals 14 residues. Trimming took 1 base from V and 11 from J; bases not matched to a gene: 5. Germline loops: CDR1 LNHDA, CDR2 SQIVND (reference sequence). This CDR3 reads CASSIGQGAEAQHF. The CDR3 DNA follows: TGTGCCAGTAGTATAGGACAGGGGGCTGAAGCCCAGCATTTT. The variable domain in full, completed from reference TRBV19 and TRBJ1-5, reads DGGITQSPKYLFRKEGQNVTLSCEQNLNHDAMYWYRQDPGQGLRLIYYSQIVNDFQKGDIAEGYSVSREKKESFPLTVTSAQKNPTAFYLCASSIGQGAEAQHFGDGTRLSIL.

The table lists this clone with a count of one. The chain couples TRBV7-9 to TRBJ1-2; 8 nucleotides line up with TRBD1. V lost 4 bases, J lost 2 bases, and 6 bases stayed unmatched. The CDR3 runs 15 residues. CDR1 is SEHNR and CDR2 is FQNEAQ in the germline V gene (reference sequence). In nucleotides, the CDR3 is TGTGCCAGCAGCTGGGGGGACAGGATAAACTATGGCTACACCTTC. Translating gives CASSWGDRINYGYTF.

In its sample, this clone was seen a few times. The V call is TRBV18, the J call TRBJ2-5; D may be TRBD1 or TRBD2 (5 bases each). This CDR3 region has 13 residues. The V gene's germline CDR1 is KGHSH and CDR2 LQKENI. Trimming pared 3 bases from V and 4 bases from J, leaving 9 bases between. The CDR3 DNA is TGTGCCAGCTCACCGAGGGGATCAGAGACCCAGTACTTC. Protein product: CASSPRGSETQYF.

This clone was observed a handful of times. This chain joins TRBV5-1 and TRBJ1-4, with a tentative D call TRBD1 (5 bases). The ends were cut back, 1 base at V and 6 bases at J, with 22 bases in the middle. Germline CDR1 is SGHRS and CDR2 is YFSETQ. CDR3 length: 18 residues. The CDR3 here is CASSLLLGEAGSDEKLFF. In nucleotides, the CDR3 is TGCGCCAGCAGCTTGCTATTGGGAGAGGCAGGGTCGGATGAAAAACTGTTTTTT. Together with reference TRBV5-1 and TRBJ1-4, the CDR3 gives the full variable domain: KAGVTQTPRYLIKTRGQQVTLSCSPISGHRSVSWYQQTPGQGLQFLFEYFSETQRNKGNFPGRFSGRQFSNSRSEMNVSTLELGDSALYLCASSLLLGEAGSDEKLFFGSGTQLSVL.

The rearrangement joins TRBV9 to TRBJ1-1; D is unresolved. The CDR3 runs 13 residues. Germline V gene lookup returns CDR1 SGDLS and CDR2 YYNGEE. The ends were cut back, 0 bases at V and 1 base at J, with 4 bases in the middle. The CDR3 region is CASSVVWNTEAFF. CDR3 DNA sequence: TGTGCCAGCAGCGTAGTCTGGAACACTGAAGCTTTCTTT.

This clone was observed a few times. One end of the junction fails to match germline, which may point to a read error. CDR3 coding DNA: TGTGCTAGCAGCGGGGGCTCGGGCACCGGGGAGCTGTTTTTT. It yields the protein CASSGGSGTGELFF. The chain is built from TRBV7-7 and TRBJ2-2; 8 positions agree with TRBD2. Germline assignment: CDR1 SSHAT and CDR2 FNYEAQ (reference sequence). The CDR3 covers 14 residues. Drawing the rest from reference TRBV7-7 and TRBJ2-2, the complete variable domain is GAGVSQSPRYKVTKRGQDVTLRCDPISSHATLYWYQQALGQGPEFLTYFNYEAQPDKSGLPSDRFSAERPEGSISTLTIQRTEQRDSAMYRCASSGGSGTGELFFGEGSRLTVL.

The table lists this clone with a few counts. V usage is TRBV6-5 and J usage is TRBJ2-4; 8 bases are shared with TRBD1. The germline CDR1 and CDR2 sequences are MNHEY and SVGAGI. The CDR3 runs 13 residues. After removal of 4 bases from V and 11 bases from J, the junction contained 7 bases not matched to a gene. CDR3 DNA sequence: TGTGCCAGCAGTTGGACAGGGAAAGGAGTTCAGTACTTC. Protein: CASSWTGKGVQYF.

V usage is TRBV5-4 and J usage is TRBJ1-2, with D possibly matching TRBD1 (6 bases). The CDR3 covers 14 residues. CDR1 and CDR2 (germline): SGHNT, YYREEE (reference sequence). Trimming removed 2 bases at V and 2 bases at J, with 10 bases between. The CDR3 protein is CASSFQGMNYGYTF. CDR3 bases: TGTGCCAGCAGCTTCCAGGGGATGAACTATGGCTACACCTTC.

The chain combines TRBV4-3 with TRBJ2-3; 10 nucleotides line up with TRBD2. The V gene's germline CDR1 is LGHNA and CDR2 YSLEER. Trimming removed 4 bases from V and 3 bases from J; junction bases left unmatched: 4. The CDR3 has 15 amino acids. CDR3 protein: CASSRRLAGTDTQYF. The CDR3 DNA reads TGCGCCAGCAGCCGCCGACTAGCGGGTACAGATACGCAGTATTTT.

V usage is TRBV7-8 and J usage is TRBJ2-1; TRBD2 aligns across 7 bases. Trimming removed 1 base from V and 2 bases from J; junction bases left unmatched: 5. The CDR3 loop spans 16 amino acids. Per germline, CDR1 SGHVS and CDR2 FQNEAQ. CDR3 sequence: CASSLDRTRAYNEQFF. DNA of the CDR3: TGTGCCAGCAGCTTAGATAGGACTAGGGCCTACAATGAGCAGTTCTTC.

The chain links TRBV28 to TRBJ2-1; TRBD1 agrees at 8 bases. The CDR3 consists of 15 residues. V shed 4 bases, J shed 7 bases, and the junction held 9 bases outside the gene matches. The germline V gene has CDR1 MDHEN and CDR2 SYDVKM. For the CDR3, the DNA is TGTGCCAGCAGTTACGTCCAGGGGGCGCAAAATGAGCAGTTCTTC. Its protein is CASSYVQGAQNEQFF.

This clone has only a few counts. V usage is TRBV14 and J usage is TRBJ2-7, with D perhaps TRBD1 or TRBD2 (6 bases each). Germline V gene lookup returns CDR1 SGHDN and CDR2 FVKESK. V was clipped by 0 bases and J by 2 bases, with 14 bases between them. The CDR3 sequence is 16 residues long. The CDR3 nucleotides are TGTGCCAGCAGCCAAGATGAGGGGGGCTACACCTACGAGCAGTACTTC. It codes for CASSQDEGGYTYEQYF.